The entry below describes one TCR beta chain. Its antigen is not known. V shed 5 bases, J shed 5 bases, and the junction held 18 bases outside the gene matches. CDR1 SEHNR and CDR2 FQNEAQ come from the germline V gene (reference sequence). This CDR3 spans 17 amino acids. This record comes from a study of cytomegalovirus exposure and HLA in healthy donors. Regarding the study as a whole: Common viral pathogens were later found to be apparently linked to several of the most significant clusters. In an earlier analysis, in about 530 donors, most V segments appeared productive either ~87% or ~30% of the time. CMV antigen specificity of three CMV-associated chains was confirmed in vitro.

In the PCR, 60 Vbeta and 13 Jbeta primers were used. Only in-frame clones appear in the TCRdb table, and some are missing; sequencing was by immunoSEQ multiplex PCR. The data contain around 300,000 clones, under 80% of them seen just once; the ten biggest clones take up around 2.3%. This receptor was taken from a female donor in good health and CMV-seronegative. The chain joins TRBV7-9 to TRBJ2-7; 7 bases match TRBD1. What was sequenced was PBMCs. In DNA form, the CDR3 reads TGTGCCAGCAGCCCGGACGGGACAGCGGAACTTGTCCACGAGCAGTACTTC. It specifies CASSPDGTAELVHEQYF.